A single TCR beta chain is shown here with its context. Its specificity is unknown. This entry is derived from a study of shared clonotypes between healthy human individuals. CDR3 size: 14 residues. The germline V and J ends were trimmed by 2 bases and 0 bases, with 5 bases remaining between them. The germline V gene has CDR1 MGHDK and CDR2 SYGVNS. Per the original methods: Filtering of immunoSEQ junctional sequences could not match full-length read filtering. Only in-frame clones appear in the TCRdb table, and some are missing; sequencing was by immunoSEQ multiplex PCR. V, J and clone size were drawn from that table, and D and trimming were deduced from the DNA. The sample records roughly 1,800,000 clones, about 95% being singletons. Positively selected for CCR7, the CD45RO-negative cells used as naive CD8 cells excluded terminally differentiated effector memory CD45RA+ cells. Study-level findings and limits: About 5% of naive CD4 clonotypes were shared across four donors. The study sampled only blood, and tissue repertoires likely differ. There were few donors, and this limited the genetic and exposure-history diversity represented.

This TCR came from a man between 18 and 29 years old in good health. The specimen sequenced was naive CD8+ T cells sorted from blood. The V and J genes are TRBV25-1 and TRBJ1-3, with no clear D. CDR3 bases: TGTGCCAGCAGTGAAATCCCCTCTGGAAACACCATATATTTT. Its translation: CASSEIPSGNTIYF. The full variable domain, in which reference TRBV25-1 and TRBJ1-3 provide the parts outside the CDR3, is EADIYQTPRYLVIGTGKKITLECSQTMGHDKMYWYQQDPGMELHLIHYSYGVNSTEKGDLSSESTVSRIRTEHFPLTLESARPSHTSQYLCASSEIPSGNTIYFGEGSWLTVV.